Included here is one T cell receptor (beta chain) sequence, with context. Its antigen is still unknown. Other DNA sequences in this sample translate to the same CDR3. This sample was taken from a study of graft-versus-host responses after intestinal transplantation. TCRdb's copy holds only in-frame clones and misses some; the assay was immunoSEQ multiplex PCR. The sample records around 37,000 clones, 83% being singletons. This CDR3 comprises 16 residues. Trimming stripped 5 bases from V and 9 bases from J, with 23 bases between. Germline V CDR1 and CDR2: LNHNV, YYDKDF (reference sequence). General study findings and limits: GvH clonotypes were identified within recipient marrow, with a subset emerging first in ileum or blood.

The material was PBMCs, obtained 1,000 to 1,300 days after transplant. The chain joins TRBV15 to TRBJ1-5, with D tentatively TRBD1 (5 bases). The receptor was isolated from a human patient who received an intestinal transplant, so some T cells may come from the graft donor. DNA for the CDR3: TGTGCCACCAGCGAGGGAGGTCAGGAGGGGTGGGGGCCCCAGCATTTT. It encodes CATSEGGQEGWGPQHF.